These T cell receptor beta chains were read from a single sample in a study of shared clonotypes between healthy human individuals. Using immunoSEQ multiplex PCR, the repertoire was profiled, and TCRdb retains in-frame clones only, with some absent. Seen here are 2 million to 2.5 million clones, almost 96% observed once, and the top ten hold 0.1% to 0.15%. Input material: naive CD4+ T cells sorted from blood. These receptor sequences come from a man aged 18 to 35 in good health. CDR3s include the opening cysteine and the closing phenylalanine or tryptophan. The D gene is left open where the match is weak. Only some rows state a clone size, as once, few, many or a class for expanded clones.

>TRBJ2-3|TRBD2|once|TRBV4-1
CASSQRTSGSDTQYF
TGCGCCAGCAGCCAACGGACTAGCGGGAGCGATACGCAGTATTTT
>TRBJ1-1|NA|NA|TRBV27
CASSPGAGVKNTEAFF
TGTGCCAGCAGTCCCGGGGCAGGGGTTAAGAACACTGAAGCTTTCTTT
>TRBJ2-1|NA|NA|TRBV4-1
CASSQSTSTNEQFF
TGCGCCAGCAGCCAAAGCACTAGCACTAATGAGCAGTTCTTC
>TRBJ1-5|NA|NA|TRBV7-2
CASSLEGGRQPQHF
TGTGCCAGCAGCTTAGAGGGGGGTAGGCAGCCCCAGCATTTT
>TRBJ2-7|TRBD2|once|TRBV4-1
CASSRLAASYEQYF
TGCGCCAGCAGCCGGCTAGCGGCATCCTACGAGCAGTACTTC
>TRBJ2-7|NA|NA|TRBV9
CASSVGIPSFSYEQYF
TGTGCCAGCAGCGTAGGGATACCGTCGTTCTCCTACGAGCAGTACTTC
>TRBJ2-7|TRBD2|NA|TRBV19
CASSYRPGTSGSTPHEQYF
TGTGCCAGTAGTTATCGTCCCGGGACTAGCGGGAGTACCCCCCACGAGCAGTACTTC
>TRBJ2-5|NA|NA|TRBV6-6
CASLRGSGTQYF
TGTGCCAGCCTAAGAGGGTCGGGGACCCAGTACTTC
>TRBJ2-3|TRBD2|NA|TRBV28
CASSSPPAGGDTQYF
TGTGCCAGCAGTTCCCCCCCGGCGGGAGGGGATACGCAGTATTTT
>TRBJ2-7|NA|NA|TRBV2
CASSFKGSGEQYF
TGTGCCAGCAGTTTTAAGGGGTCTGGCGAGCAGTACTTC
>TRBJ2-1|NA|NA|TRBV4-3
CASSQERGYEQFF
TGCGCCAGCAGCCAAGAAAGAGGGTATGAGCAGTTCTTC
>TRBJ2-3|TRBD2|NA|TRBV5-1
CASSLLGLAGDTQYF
TGCGCCAGCAGCTTGTTAGGACTAGCAGGGGATACGCAGTATTTT
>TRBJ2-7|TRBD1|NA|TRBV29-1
CSVGWDRGYEQYF
TGCAGCGTTGGTTGGGACAGGGGCTACGAGCAGTACTTC
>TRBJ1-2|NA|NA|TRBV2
CASSEGDGGKIYGYTF
TGTGCCAGCAGTGAAGGGGACGGGGGCAAAATCTATGGCTACACCTTC
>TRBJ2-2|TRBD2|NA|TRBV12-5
CASGGVAGETNTGELFF
TGTGCTAGTGGAGGAGTAGCGGGAGAAACGAACACCGGGGAGCTGTTTTTT
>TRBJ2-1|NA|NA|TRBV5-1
CASTWTSSSYNEQFF
TGCGCCAGCACCTGGACTTCGAGCTCCTACAATGAGCAGTTCTTC
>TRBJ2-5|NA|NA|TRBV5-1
CASSFPRGVEETQYF
TGCGCCAGCAGCTTCCCCAGGGGAGTCGAAGAGACCCAGTACTTC
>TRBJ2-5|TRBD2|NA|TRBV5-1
CASREGTSGETQYF
TGCGCCAGCAGGGAAGGGACTAGCGGGGAGACCCAGTACTTC
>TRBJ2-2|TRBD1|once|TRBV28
CASIGTGVPGELFF
TGTGCCAGTATTGGGACAGGGGTCCCCGGGGAGCTGTTTTTT
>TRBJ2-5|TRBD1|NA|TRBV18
CASSLGTGRETQYF
TGTGCCAGCTCACTCGGGACAGGGAGAGAGACCCAGTACTTC
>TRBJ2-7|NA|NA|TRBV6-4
CASTVPARAAQYEQYF
TGTGCCAGCACAGTCCCCGCGAGGGCAGCACAATACGAGCAGTACTTC
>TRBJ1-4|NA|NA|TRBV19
CASSGATNEKLFF
TGTGCCTCGTCGGGTGCAACTAATGAAAAACTGTTTTTT